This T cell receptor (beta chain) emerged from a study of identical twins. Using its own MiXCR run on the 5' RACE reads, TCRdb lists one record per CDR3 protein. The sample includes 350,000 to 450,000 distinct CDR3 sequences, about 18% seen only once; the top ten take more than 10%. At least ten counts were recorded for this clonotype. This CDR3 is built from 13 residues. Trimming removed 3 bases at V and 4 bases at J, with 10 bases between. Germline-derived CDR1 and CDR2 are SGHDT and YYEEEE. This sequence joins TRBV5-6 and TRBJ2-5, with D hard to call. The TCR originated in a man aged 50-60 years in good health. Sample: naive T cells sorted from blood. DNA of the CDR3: TGTGCCAGCAGCTCCCACCCAGGAGAGACCCAGTACTTC. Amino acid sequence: CASSSHPGETQYF. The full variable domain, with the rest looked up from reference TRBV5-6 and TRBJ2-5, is DAGVTQSPTHLIKTRGQQVTLRCSPKSGHDTVSWYQQALGQGPQFIFQYYEEEERQRGNFPDRFSGHQFPNYSSELNVNALLLGDSALYLCASSSHPGETQYFGPGTRLLVL.